Shown below are 32 T cell receptor beta chains from a single sample sequenced in a study of CXCR3-negative and CXCR3-positive naive CD8 T cells. Study-level points and caveats: Hydrophobicity of TRB CDR3s was greater in CXCR3-positive naive cells than in CXCR3-negative naive cells.

These receptors have no known antigen. UMI-labeled 5' RACE yielded the TRB cDNA libraries. After re-calling the 5' RACE reads, TCRdb lists one entry per CDR3 protein, DNA absent. The sample holds about 120,000 distinct CDR3 sequences. The sequencing input was naive CXCR3+ CD8+ T cells from blood. Subset of the sample: CD45RO-CCR7+CD27+CD95- naive CD8+ T cells expressing CXCR3 (TNR3+). All receptors derive from a human donor in good health. Some clones in this sample may be carry-over from other donors' samples.

The V gene is TRBV13, the J gene TRBJ2-3; TCRdb outputs TRBD1, but without DNA this stays unchecked. There are 16 residues in the CDR3. The germline V gene encodes CDR1 PRHDT and CDR2 FYEKMQ (reference sequence). The CDR3 is CASSWRDRGGADTQYF.

This chain joins TRBV2 and TRBJ2-1; TCRdb's D gene call, TRBD2, goes unchecked for lack of DNA. Looked up from germline, CDR1 is SNHLY and CDR2 is FYNNEI. This CDR3 is built from 16 residues. The CDR3 is CASSALLAGGENEQFF.

CDR3 region: CATSRRAGAGVPDTQYF. The V gene is TRBV15, the J gene TRBJ2-3; lacking DNA, the TRBD2 call made by TCRdb goes unchecked. The CDR3 spans 17 residues. Germline V gene data show CDR1 as LNHNV and CDR2 as YYDKDF (reference sequence). Filled out from reference TRBV15 and TRBJ2-3, the complete variable domain reads DAMVIQNPRYQVTQFGKPVTLSCSQTLNHNVMYWYQQKSSQAPKLLFHYYDKDFNNEADTPDNFQSRRPNTSFCFLDIRSPGLGDTAMYLCATSRRAGAGVPDTQYFGPGTRLTVL.

V gene TRBV5-1 combines with J gene TRBJ1-2. Germline V gives CDR1 SGHRS, CDR2 YFSETQ. The CDR3 sequence is 16 residues long. The CDR3 reads CASSQKGVQGLDGYTF.

The chain combines TRBV29-1 with TRBJ2-7; no DNA is available, so the TRBD2 call from TCRdb remains unchecked. The CDR3 has 11 amino acids. CDR1 and CDR2 from the germline V gene are SQVTM and ANQGSEA. The CDR3: CSVGGGNEQYF.

This sequence joins TRBV29-1 and TRBJ2-1; TCRdb picks TRBD1, but there is no DNA to check that call. Germline assignment: CDR1 SQVTM and CDR2 ANQGSEA. CDR3 length: 13 amino acids. CDR3 residues: CSVRDRGVNEQFF.

This sequence joins TRBV5-1 and TRBJ2-5; the D gene TCRdb calls, TRBD2, cannot be checked with no DNA. Germline CDR1 and CDR2: SGHRS and YFSETQ. This CDR3 region has 17 residues. The CDR3: CASSSGLAGAIQETQYF.

This sequence joins TRBV7-6 and TRBJ2-5. The CDR3 sequence is 16 residues long. Germline V lookup: CDR1 SGHVS, CDR2 FNYEAQ. CDR3 sequence reads: CASSLTITWSQETQYF.

This chain connects TRBV3-1 to TRBJ2-1; TCRdb's assignment of TRBD1 cannot be checked, as there is no DNA. The CDR3 is made up of 15 amino acids. The germline V gene has CDR1 LGHDT and CDR2 YNNKEL (reference sequence). The CDR3 region is CASSPADRPYNEQFF.

V is TRBV12-3 or TRBV12-4 and J is TRBJ2-5; with no DNA, the TCRdb D assignment of TRBD1 cannot be verified. The CDR3 consists of 14 residues. The CDR3 protein is CASTDRGVRETQYF.

The V gene is TRBV20-1, the J gene TRBJ1-2. The germline gives CDR1 DFQATT, CDR2 SNEGSKA (reference sequence). The CDR3 contains 13 residues. The CDR3 loop reads CSARVTTNYGYTF.

CDR3 sequence reads: CASSQDHGGPISNEQFF. The chain recombines TRBV3-1 with TRBJ2-1; the TRBD1 assignment by TCRdb is unverifiable without DNA. This CDR3 spans 17 amino acids. Looked up from germline, CDR1 is LGHDT and CDR2 is YNNKEL (reference sequence).

The V and J genes are TRBV7-9 and TRBJ2-1. CDR1 is SEHNR, CDR2 FQNEAQ, per germline (reference sequence). This CDR3 region has 15 residues. Here the CDR3 reads CASSLTSVPYNEQFF.

The V and J genes are TRBV28 and TRBJ2-7; without DNA, the TCRdb call of TRBD1 cannot be checked. This CDR3 has 16 residues. The germline V gene encodes CDR1 MDHEN and CDR2 SYDVKM. The CDR3 spells CASRPTAGQGVHEQYF. The complete variable domain, with remaining parts taken from reference TRBV28 and TRBJ2-7, reads DVKVTQSSRYLVKRTGEKVFLECVQDMDHENMFWYRQDPGLGLRLIYFSYDVKMKEKGDIPEGYSVSREKKERFSLILESASTNQTSMYLCASRPTAGQGVHEQYFGPGTRLTVT.

This chain connects TRBV27 to TRBJ2-7; lacking DNA, the TRBD1 call made by TCRdb goes unchecked. This CDR3 region has 13 residues. Germline assignment: CDR1 MNHEY and CDR2 SMNVEV (reference sequence). CDR3 loop: CASSLRTNYEQYF.

This rearrangement joins TRBV29-1 to TRBJ2-1; TCRdb's assignment of TRBD1 cannot be checked, as there is no DNA. There are 16 residues in the CDR3. Germline loops: CDR1 SQVTM, CDR2 ANQGSEA. The CDR3 protein is CSAREGGGSSYNEQFF.

This sequence joins TRBV7-2 and TRBJ2-1. Germline V gives CDR1 SGHTA, CDR2 FQGNSA. This CDR3 is built from 13 residues. Here the CDR3 reads CASSLGVANEQFF.

The chain has TRBV4-1 and TRBJ1-1. The CDR3 spans 13 residues. Germline assignment: CDR1 MGHRA and CDR2 YSYEKL. CDR3 sequence: CASSQESNTEAFF.

The chain combines TRBV13 with TRBJ2-7; the TCRdb D gene call, TRBD2, has no DNA to confirm it. CDR1 is PRHDT, CDR2 FYEKMQ, per germline (reference sequence). This CDR3 is 14 amino acids long. Here the CDR3 reads CASSSGLGVGEQYF. The full variable domain, with the rest looked up from reference TRBV13 and TRBJ2-7, is AAGVIQSPRHLIKEKRETATLKCYPIPRHDTVYWYQQGPGQDPQFLISFYEKMQSDKGSIPDRFSAQQFSDYHSELNMSSLELGDSALYFCASSSGLGVGEQYFGPGTRLTVT.

The rearrangement joins TRBV6-2 or TRBV6-3 to TRBJ2-7. The CDR3 loop spans 11 amino acids. From germline, CDR1 is MNHEY and CDR2 SVGEGT. CDR3 region: CASSRPYEQYF.

The CDR3 reads CSVEWAGSNEKLFF. The rearrangement uses TRBV29-1 and TRBJ1-4; TCRdb picks TRBD1, but there is no DNA to check that call. The CDR3 spans 14 residues. The germline gives CDR1 SQVTM, CDR2 ANQGSEA.

The chain couples TRBV21-1 to TRBJ2-5; TCRdb gives TRBD2 as the D gene, but with no DNA this cannot be confirmed. TRBV21-1 is described as a pseudogene. This CDR3 contains 14 residues. This CDR3 is CASSNVAGQETQYF.

The chain carries TRBV10-1 and TRBJ2-1; TCRdb's D call of TRBD1 is untestable without DNA. This CDR3 contains 14 residues. Germline CDR1 reads WNHNN; CDR2 reads SYGVQD (reference sequence). This CDR3 reads CASSARTGKNEQFF.

The chain is built from TRBV29-1 and TRBJ1-1. CDR3 size: 11 residues. Per germline, CDR1 SQVTM and CDR2 ANQGSEA. CDR3 sequence: CSVREGPEAFF.

CDR3 residues: CASSFRAGHLSGQYF. V and J are TRBV27 and TRBJ2-7; TCRdb indicates TRBD1, and absent DNA this call remains unverified. Germline CDR1 reads MNHEY; CDR2 reads SMNVEV (reference sequence). The CDR3 is 15 residues long.

Here the CDR3 reads CASSPIDQETQYF. The V and J genes are TRBV7-9 and TRBJ2-5. The CDR3 length is 13 residues. Germline V CDR1 and CDR2: SEHNR, FQNEAQ (reference sequence). The full variable domain, in which reference TRBV7-9 and TRBJ2-5 provide the parts outside the CDR3, is DTGVSQNPRHKITKRGQNVTFRCDPISEHNRLYWYRQTLGQGPEFLTYFQNEAQLEKSRLLSDRFSAERPKGSFSTLEIQRTEQGDSAMYLCASSPIDQETQYFGPGTRLLVL.

The rearrangement joins TRBV28 to TRBJ2-5; checking the TCRdb D call of TRBD2 is not possible without DNA. Per the germline V gene, CDR1 is MDHEN and CDR2 is SYDVKM. This CDR3 region has 13 residues. The CDR3 region is CAGSGGPQETQYF.

The V and J genes are TRBV5-1 and TRBJ2-1; lacking DNA, the TRBD2 call made by TCRdb goes unchecked. This CDR3 has 17 amino acids. The germline V gene has CDR1 SGHRS and CDR2 YFSETQ. The CDR3 region is CASSLDGTSILVNEQFF.

The chain has TRBV3-1 and TRBJ2-3; there is no DNA to check the TCRdb D call of TRBD1. CDR3 size: 16 residues. Germline assignment: CDR1 LGHDT and CDR2 YNNKEL (reference sequence). The CDR3 is CASSHQPGDPTDTQYF.

The V and J genes are TRBV10-3 and TRBJ2-7; absent DNA, TCRdb's TRBD2 call cannot be checked. The germline gives CDR1 ENHRY, CDR2 SYGVKD. The CDR3 has 17 amino acids. The chain's CDR3 is CAISDPLEGWPAGEQYF.

CDR3: CASSQDPTGRGSYEQYF. The chain combines TRBV4-1 with TRBJ2-7; TCRdb calls TRBD1, which cannot be checked without DNA. CDR1 is MGHRA and CDR2 is YSYEKL in the germline V gene. There are 17 residues in the CDR3.

The V call is TRBV28, the J call TRBJ1-5. From germline, CDR1 is MDHEN and CDR2 SYDVKM. The CDR3 length is 14 residues. This CDR3 is CASSVWQQDQPQHF. Drawing the rest from reference TRBV28 and TRBJ1-5, the complete variable domain is DVKVTQSSRYLVKRTGEKVFLECVQDMDHENMFWYRQDPGLGLRLIYFSYDVKMKEKGDIPEGYSVSREKKERFSLILESASTNQTSMYLCASSVWQQDQPQHFGDGTRLSIL.